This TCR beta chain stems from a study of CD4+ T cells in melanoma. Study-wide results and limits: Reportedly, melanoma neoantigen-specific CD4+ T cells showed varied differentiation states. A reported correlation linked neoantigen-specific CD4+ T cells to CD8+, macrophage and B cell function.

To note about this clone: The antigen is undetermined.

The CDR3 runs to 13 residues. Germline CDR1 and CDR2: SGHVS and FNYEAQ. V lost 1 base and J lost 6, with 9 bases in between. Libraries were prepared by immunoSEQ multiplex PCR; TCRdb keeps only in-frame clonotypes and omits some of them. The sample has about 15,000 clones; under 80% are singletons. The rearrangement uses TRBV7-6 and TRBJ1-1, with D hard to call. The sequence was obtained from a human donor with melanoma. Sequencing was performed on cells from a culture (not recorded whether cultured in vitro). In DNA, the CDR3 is TGTGCCAGCAGCTTAGTTGGGGTCGCTGAAGCTTTCTTT. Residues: CASSLVGVAEAFF. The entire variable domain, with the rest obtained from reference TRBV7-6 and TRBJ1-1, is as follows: GAGVSQSPRYKVTKRGQDVALRCDPISGHVSLYWYRQALGQGPEFLTYFNYEAQQDKSGLPNDRFSAERPEGSISTLTIQRTEQRDSAMYRCASSLVGVAEAFFGQGTRLTVV.